Below, 30 T cell receptor beta chains from the same sample are listed, as sequenced in a study of blood T cell repertoires in COVID-19 (dated by TCRdb to 2018 to 2020). Library generation was performed with the immunoSEQ multiplex PCR assay. TCRdb limited this immuneACCESS table to in-frame rearrangements with V and J called. A share of clones is missing; checked studies link under half to unresolved V genes, and the rest is unexplained. Counted in this sample were approximately 200,000 clones; about 88% of them appeared once. Together, the top ten hold roughly 3.2% of the sample. Sequenced: PBMCs or T cells enriched from blood (not recorded which). The receptors were sampled from a woman younger than 45 who had recovered from COVID-19.

This chain connects TRBV28 to TRBJ2-7; 9 bases are shared with TRBD1. The CDR3 has 13 amino acids. V was pared by 6 bases and J by 4 bases, with 4 bases of the junction left unmatched. Per germline, CDR1 MDHEN and CDR2 SYDVKM. CDR3 sequence: CASRGTGKYEQYF. Written as DNA, the CDR3 is TGTGCCAGCAGAGGGACAGGGAAGTACGAGCAGTACTTC.

The chain links TRBV7-2 to TRBJ2-3, with TRBD2 identical over 13 bases. Germline-derived CDR1 and CDR2 are SGHTA and FQGNSA. The V gene end was trimmed by 7 bases and the J gene end by 4 bases; junction bases not matched to a gene: 5. The CDR3 length is 15 residues. CDR3 sequence reads: CASTGLAGAPDTQYF. Written as DNA, the CDR3 is TGTGCCAGCACCGGACTAGCGGGAGCCCCAGATACGCAGTATTTT.

This clone occurred once. The chain joins TRBV2 to TRBJ1-2, with D maybe TRBD1 (5 bases). The CDR3 is made up of 13 amino acids. Trimming took 4 bases from V and 7 from J, leaving 13 bases between them. The germline V gene has CDR1 SNHLY and CDR2 FYNNEI. CDR3 sequence: CASSGDGASGYTF. CDR3 bases: TGTGCCAGCAGTGGGGATGGGGCCAGTGGCTACACCTTC.

The chain has TRBV5-6 and TRBJ2-3; 8 bases fit TRBD2. V trimming: 3 bases; J trimming: 0 bases; junction bases outside the gene matches: 6. CDR3 length: 16 amino acids. CDR1 is SGHDT and CDR2 is YYEEEE in the germline V gene. The CDR3 DNA is TGTGCCAGCAGCTCGCTAATAGCGGGAAGCACAGATACGCAGTATTTT. Translated, it gives CASSSLIAGSTDTQYF.

The CDR3, as DNA: TGTGCCAGCAGCTTAGACACTAACTATGGCTACACCTTC. It translates to CASSLDTNYGYTF. The chain carries TRBV13 and TRBJ1-2; no reliable D call. In germline, CDR1 is PRHDT, CDR2 FYEKMQ (reference sequence). The CDR3 has 13 residues. With 1 base removed from V and 0 bases from J, the gap between germline ends came to 3 bases.

The chain joins TRBV5-1 to TRBJ2-5, with 9 bases fitting TRBD2. The germline gives CDR1 SGHRS, CDR2 YFSETQ. V shed 3 bases, J shed 4 bases, and the junction held 16 bases outside the gene matches. CDR3 length: 18 residues. Written as DNA, the CDR3 is TGCGCCAGCAGCTCCGGCTCAATAGCGGGGGACGGCCGAGAGACCCAGTACTTC. Translation: CASSSGSIAGDGRETQYF.

The chain joins TRBV5-4 to TRBJ2-7, with 8 bases lining up with TRBD1. Germline CDR1 reads SGHNT; CDR2 reads YYREEE (reference sequence). This CDR3 comprises 13 residues. The trim removed 0 bases at V and 7 bases at J, leaving 3 bases unmatched. In DNA, the CDR3 is TGTGCCAGCAGCTTGGGGACAGGGAGAGAGCAGTACGTC. Translation gives CASSLGTGREQYV.

The chain has TRBV12-3 or TRBV12-4 and TRBJ1-4; TRBD1 is a possible D gene (5 bases). V gave up 7 bases and J gave up 4 bases, with 7 bases separating them. This CDR3 has 12 amino acids. DNA for the CDR3: TGTGCCAGCACCAGGGATAATGAAAAACTGTTTTTT. Its translation is CASTRDNEKLFF.

This chain links TRBV19 with TRBJ1-6; D unclear. The germline gives CDR1 LNHDA, CDR2 SQIVND (reference sequence). Trimming removed 5 bases from V and 7 bases from J, with 24 bases in between. The CDR3 sequence is 18 residues long. CDR3 DNA sequence: TGTGCCAGTAGTCGACTGTATAGGTCAGGAGGAGAAAATTCACCCCTCCACTTT. Residues: CASSRLYRSGGENSPLHF.

V usage is TRBV7-8 and J usage is TRBJ2-7; 9 bases align to TRBD1. Germline values: CDR1 SGHVS, CDR2 FQNEAQ. V lost 4 bases, J lost 3 bases, and 4 bases stayed unmatched. The CDR3 runs 14 residues. The CDR3 nucleotides read TGTGCCAGCAGCTCAGGGACAGGGAACTACGAGCAGTACTTC. Its protein is CASSSGTGNYEQYF.

The chain carries TRBV7-9 and TRBJ1-2; the match to TRBD1 covers 7 bases. This CDR3 comprises 14 residues. Germline V gene sequence: CDR1 SEHNR, CDR2 FQNEAQ (reference sequence). The junction had 6 bases not matched to a gene; V was cut back by 6 bases and J by 2 bases. This chain's CDR3 is CASSLGQANYGYTF. The CDR3 DNA is TGTGCCAGCAGTCTCGGACAGGCCAACTATGGCTACACCTTC.

The gene calls are TRBV3-1 (or the pseudogene TRBV3-2) and TRBJ2-5, with D perhaps TRBD1 (5 bases). The V end lost 0 bases, the J end lost 1 base, and 12 bases lay between the germline ends. The CDR3 is 16 residues long. Germline lookup yields CDR1 LGHDT and CDR2 YNNKEL (reference sequence). DNA of the CDR3: TGTGCCAGCAGCCAAGATCGCAGGGCCCGCCAAGAGACCCAGTACTTC. It specifies CASSQDRRARQETQYF.

The chain employs TRBV19 and TRBJ1-2, with TRBD1 matching 9 bases. This CDR3 is 15 amino acids long. V was clipped by 4 bases and J by 6 bases; unmatched bases: 9. Germline values: CDR1 LNHDA, CDR2 SQIVND (reference sequence). The CDR3 protein is CASSRDRAFKDGYTF. The CDR3 DNA reads TGTGCCAGTAGTAGGGACAGGGCGTTTAAGGATGGCTACACCTTC.

The chain couples TRBV21-1 to TRBJ2-2; TRBD1, the table's D call, was not compared with the DNA. TRBV21-1 is deemed a pseudogene. This CDR3 is 17 amino acids long. The CDR3 reads CASSKPWTGDNTGELFF. The CDR3, as DNA: TGTGCCAGCAGCAAACCTTGGACAGGGGATAACACCGGGGAGCTGTTTTTT.

The V gene is TRBV10-2, the J gene TRBJ1-5; 8 nucleotides match TRBD1. The CDR3 contains 15 residues. With V trimmed by 8 bases and J by 5 bases, 11 bases remained unmatched. From germline, CDR1 is WSHSY and CDR2 SAAADI. In DNA, the CDR3 is TGCGCCAGCGGAAGGACAGGGAGGGCGGATCAGCCCCAGCATTTT. It specifies CASGRTGRADQPQHF.

The chain combines TRBV2 with TRBJ2-1; D remains unclear. This CDR3 has 12 amino acids. Per the germline V gene, CDR1 is SNHLY and CDR2 is FYNNEI. V gave up 3 bases and J gave up 9 bases, with 9 bases separating them. CDR3 residues: CASSDRRGEQFF. The CDR3 DNA reads TGTGCCAGCAGTGATCGGCGAGGTGAGCAGTTCTTC.

The chain employs TRBV10-3 and TRBJ2-1; TRBD1 might be the D (6 bases). The germline gives CDR1 ENHRY, CDR2 SYGVKD. Trimming cost V 0 bases and J 5 bases, with 14 bases left between them. This CDR3 has 16 residues. DNA for the CDR3: TGTGCCATCAGTGAGTCAAACAGGGTCACAGACAATGAGCAGTTCTTC. It codes for CAISESNRVTDNEQFF.

The V and J genes are TRBV11-3 and TRBJ2-3; no reliable D call. This CDR3 comprises 13 residues. The germline gives CDR1 SGHNT, CDR2 YENEEA. Trimming took 6 bases from V and 1 from J, leaving 8 bases between them. The CDR3 nucleotides are TGTGCCAGCAGGCAACCAGGCACAGATACGCAGTATTTT. This sequence encodes CASRQPGTDTQYF.

The chain has TRBV7-3 and TRBJ2-4; a possible D gene is TRBD1 (7 bases). V was cut by 0 bases and J by 8 bases, with 14 bases left in between. CDR3 size: 15 residues. Germline V CDR1 and CDR2: SGHTA, FQGTGA. The CDR3 is CASSLTGQGGDIQYF. The DNA for the CDR3 is TGTGCCAGCAGCTTAACAGGTCAGGGGGGCGACATTCAGTACTTC.

The table lists this clone with a count of one. This chain connects TRBV7-9 to TRBJ2-7, with D maybe TRBD2 (5 bases). CDR1 and CDR2 (germline): SEHNR, FQNEAQ (reference sequence). The CDR3 is made up of 14 amino acids. Trimming left V 5 bases short and J 4 bases short, with 15 bases between. The CDR3 loop reads CASSQRTGGYEQYF. As DNA, the CDR3 is TGTGCCAGCAGCCAACGGACCGGAGGTTACGAGCAGTACTTC.

V and J are TRBV28 and TRBJ1-2; no clear D. Germline CDR1 MDHEN, CDR2 SYDVKM. V dropped 2 bases and J dropped 6 bases, with 22 bases sitting between them. The CDR3 contains 17 residues. The CDR3 here is CASSLARNAIASDGYTF. The CDR3 nucleotides read TGTGCCAGCAGTTTAGCGCGGAACGCGATTGCCTCTGATGGCTACACCTTC.

This rearrangement joins TRBV7-9 to TRBJ2-7; TRBD1 matches at 8 bases. CDR3 size: 14 residues. Germline CDR1 and CDR2: SEHNR and FQNEAQ (reference sequence). V lost 5 bases to trimming and J lost 6 bases; unmatched junction nucleotides: 9. CDR3 residues: CASSLGQGSAEQYV. The CDR3 DNA reads as TGTGCCAGCAGCCTTGGACAGGGTTCAGCCGAGCAGTACGTC.

This chain joins TRBV3-1 (or the pseudogene TRBV3-2) and TRBJ1-1, with 7 bases aligning to TRBD1. The trim removed 4 bases at V and 1 base at J, leaving 9 bases unmatched. The germline V gene has CDR1 LGHDT and CDR2 YNNKEL (reference sequence). The CDR3 covers 16 residues. CDR3 bases: TGTGCCAGCAGCCCGTCAGACAGGGATAAGAACACTGAAGCTTTCTTT. Its translation: CASSPSDRDKNTEAFF.

V is TRBV2 and J is TRBJ1-4; 7 nucleotides agree with TRBD1. CDR1 and CDR2 (germline): SNHLY, FYNNEI. V was clipped by 5 bases and J by 8 bases; unmatched bases: 17. This CDR3 contains 17 residues. The CDR3 loop is CASSRDRVSGFGEKLFF. The CDR3 nucleotides read TGTGCCAGCAGTCGAGACAGGGTCTCCGGTTTCGGGGAAAAACTGTTTTTT.

To note about this clone: Other DNA sequences in this specimen translate into the identical CDR3. The rearrangement uses TRBV7-9 and TRBJ2-3; a weak D match, TRBD2 (6 bases). V was pared by 3 bases and J by 2 bases, with 9 bases between. Germline V gene data show CDR1 as SEHNR and CDR2 as FQNEAQ (reference sequence). The CDR3 is 14 residues long. CDR3 loop: CASSFGGATDTQYF. CDR3 DNA: TGTGCCAGCAGCTTCGGGGGAGCCACAGATACGCAGTATTTT. Full variable domain (missing parts from reference TRBV7-9 and TRBJ2-3): DTGVSQNPRHKITKRGQNVTFRCDPISEHNRLYWYRQTLGQGPEFLTYFQNEAQLEKSRLLSDRFSAERPKGSFSTLEIQRTEQGDSAMYLCASSFGGATDTQYFGPGTRLTVL.

The chain uses TRBV7-2 and TRBJ2-3, with 8 positions matching TRBD2. CDR1 is SGHTA and CDR2 is FQGNSA in the germline V gene. The CDR3 totals 17 residues. Germline trimming cut 1 base from V and 6 bases from J; bases unmatched to any gene: 12. CDR3 coding DNA: TGTGCCAGCAGCTTAGGCCAAAGTCCGGGGGGGCTTGATACGCAGTATTTT. Its translation: CASSLGQSPGGLDTQYF.

This chain uses TRBV4-1 with TRBJ1-5; TRBD1 matches at 7 bases. CDR1 is MGHRA, CDR2 YSYEKL, per germline. J lost 1 base, V lost 1 base, and 4 bases had no gene match. The CDR3 extends over 16 amino acids. The CDR3 bases are TGCGCCAGCAGCCAAGTAGCGGGACAGAGCAATCAGCCCCAGCATTTT. It encodes CASSQVAGQSNQPQHF.

This rearrangement joins TRBV25-1 to TRBJ2-5; 8 bases fit TRBD1. Unmatched junction bases numbered 6, after V lost 1 base and J lost 5 bases. Germline V gives CDR1 MGHDK, CDR2 SYGVNS. This CDR3 region has 15 residues. In DNA form, the CDR3 reads TGTGCCAGCAGTGAATCCAGGACAGGGAGGGAGACCCAGTACTTC. Amino acid sequence: CASSESRTGRETQYF.

This chain connects TRBV30 to TRBJ1-2, with D possibly matching TRBD1 (6 bases). Trimming stripped 2 bases from V and 7 bases from J, with 11 bases between. The CDR3 covers 12 residues. Germline CDR1 reads GTSNPN; CDR2 reads SVGIG (reference sequence). The CDR3, as DNA: TGTGCCTGGAGTCCCGGGGGGGCTGGCTACACCTTC. Translated, it gives CAWSPGGAGYTF.

The chain links TRBV28 to TRBJ2-7, with a weak D call TRBD1 (6 bases). CDR1 is MDHEN, CDR2 SYDVKM, per germline. The CDR3 has 14 residues. The V end was cut by 1 base, the J end by 2 bases, with 9 bases between. CDR3 sequence: CASSLSGTTYEQYF. CDR3 DNA sequence: TGTGCCAGCAGTTTATCGGGGACAACCTACGAGCAGTACTTC.